The 9 T cell receptor beta chains reported below all come from one sample, sequenced in a study of CD8 T cells in ankylosing spondylitis. General observations from the study: Blood of patients with ankylosing spondylitis appeared to be characterized by a TCR beta motif of 8 or 9 highly homologous variants.

Antigen specificity for these receptors is unknown. MiXCR, applied by TCRdb to the 5' RACE reads, yields one record per CDR3 protein. The sample has 750,000 to 850,000 distinct CDR3 sequences, about 10% seen once; the top ten hold roughly 0.51%. Sequenced sample: blood, either unsorted or a sorted T cell fraction (not recorded which). These receptors were taken from a male donor with ankylosing spondylitis.

V usage is TRBV7-3 and J usage is TRBJ2-2; D perhaps matches TRBD2 (5 bases). This CDR3 has 15 residues. The V end was cut by 4 bases, the J end by 5 bases, with 14 bases between. Germline CDR1 SGHTA, CDR2 FQGTGA. CDR3 sequence reads: CASSSQGPGTGELFF. The CDR3 DNA follows: TGTGCCAGCAGCTCGCAAGGGCCGGGGACCGGGGAGCTGTTTTTT.

This chain joins TRBV27 and TRBJ1-6; possibly TRBD1 for D (5 bases). CDR1 is MNHEY, CDR2 SMNVEV, per germline (reference sequence). This CDR3 region has 12 residues. Between the trimmed V and J ends, which lost 10 bases and 10 bases, there was a span of 14 bases. The CDR3 sequence is CATGQAGSPLHF. CDR3 bases: TGTGCCACAGGGCAGGCAGGATCACCCCTCCACTTT.

DNA for the CDR3: TGTGCCAGCTCTAGGGGGGCAGCGGAGACCCAGTACTTC. This codes for CASSRGAAETQYF. The J gene is TRBJ2-5, the V gene TRBV7-9; possibly TRBD1 or TRBD2 for D (6 bases each). This CDR3 spans 13 amino acids. Germline loops: CDR1 SEHNR, CDR2 FQNEAQ (reference sequence). With 8 bases removed from V and 5 bases from J, the gap between germline ends came to 15 bases.

V is TRBV5-1 and J is TRBJ1-2, with D possibly being TRBD1 (5 bases). Germline V lookup: CDR1 SGHRS, CDR2 YFSETQ. Trimming removed 4 bases from V and 1 base from J, with 11 bases in between. This CDR3 spans 14 amino acids. The DNA for the CDR3 is TGCGCCAGCAGCGCAGGGAGCCATAACTATGGCTACACCTTC. This sequence encodes CASSAGSHNYGYTF.

This clonotype has only a few counts. CDR3 residues: CASKAGTNTGELFF. In DNA, the CDR3 is TGCGCCAGCAAGGCGGGGACGAACACCGGGGAGCTGTTTTTT. V usage is TRBV5-1 and J usage is TRBJ2-2, with D maybe TRBD2 (6 bases). V dropped 6 bases and J dropped 0 bases, with 9 bases sitting between them. Looked up from germline, CDR1 is SGHRS and CDR2 is YFSETQ. The CDR3 totals 14 residues.

This clonotype was detected ten times or more. The CDR3 here is CASRIQSSGNTIYF. For the CDR3, the DNA is TGTGCCAGTAGGATACAGAGCTCTGGAAACACCATATATTTT. V gene TRBV19 combines with J gene TRBJ1-3; D call uncertain. The CDR3 length is 14 residues. CDR1 is LNHDA and CDR2 is SQIVND in the germline V gene (reference sequence). V was cut by 6 bases and J by 0 bases, with 9 bases left in between.

Only a few counts were recorded for this clonotype. The CDR3 is CASSQGTGIQPQHF. The CDR3 bases are TGTGCCAGCAGCCAGGGGACAGGGATTCAGCCCCAGCATTTT. This sequence joins TRBV4-2 and TRBJ1-5; 9 nucleotides line up with TRBD1. J was trimmed by 6 bases and V by 3 bases; bases with no gene match: 3. The CDR3 sequence is 14 residues long. Germline lookup yields CDR1 LGHNA and CDR2 YNFKEQ.

V is TRBV12-3 or TRBV12-4 and J is TRBJ2-2; D is undetermined. CDR3 size: 16 residues. The germline V and J ends were trimmed by 2 bases and 0 bases, with 10 bases remaining between them. Here the CDR3 DNA reads TGTGCCAGCAGTTTATTACCCCAGTCGAACACCGGGGAGCTGTTTTTT. This gives the protein CASSLLPQSNTGELFF.

This clonotype was counted only a few times. A read error may produce the germline difference seen at one junction end. The V gene is TRBV5-5, the J gene TRBJ2-7, with TRBD2 matching 13 bases. CDR1 is SGHKS and CDR2 is YYEKEE in the germline V gene (reference sequence). This CDR3 is built from 14 residues. In DNA, the CDR3 is TGTGCCAGCAGCCCGGGACTAGCGGGATACGAGCTGTACTTC. It codes for CASSPGLAGYELYF.